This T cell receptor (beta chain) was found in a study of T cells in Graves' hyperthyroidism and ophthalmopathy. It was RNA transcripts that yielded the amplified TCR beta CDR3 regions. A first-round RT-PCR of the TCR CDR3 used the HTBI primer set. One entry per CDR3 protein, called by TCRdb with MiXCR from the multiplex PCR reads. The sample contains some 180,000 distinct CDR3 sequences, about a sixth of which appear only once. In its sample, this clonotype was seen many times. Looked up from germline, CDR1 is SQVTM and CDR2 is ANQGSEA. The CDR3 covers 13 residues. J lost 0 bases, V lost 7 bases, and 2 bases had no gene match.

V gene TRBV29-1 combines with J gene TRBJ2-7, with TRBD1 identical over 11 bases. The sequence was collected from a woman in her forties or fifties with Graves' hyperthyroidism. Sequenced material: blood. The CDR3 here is CSGGQGVSYEQYF. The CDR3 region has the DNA TGCAGCGGGGGACAGGGGGTCTCCTACGAGCAGTACTTC.